Sequencing of this TCR beta chain was carried out in a study of shared clonotypes between healthy human individuals. The CDR3 consists of 16 residues. The germline CDR1 and CDR2 sequences are SGHTA and FQGNSA. With 5 bases clipped from V and 6 bases from J, the junction kept 12 bases outside the gene matches. The table came from immunoSEQ multiplex PCR; TCRdb's copy has only in-frame clones and leaves some out. The sample contains about 1.5 million clones, about 98% of which appear only once. This sequence was found in a man aged 30-40 years in good health. The sequencing input was naive CD4+ T cells sorted from blood. Subset denoted: CD45RA+ positively selected. The rearrangement links TRBV7-2 to TRBJ2-2; 7 bases line up with TRBD2. CDR3 DNA: TGTGCCAGCAGCAAAGTCACTAGCGCGAGGGCCGGGGAGCTGTTTTTT. Its translation is CASSKVTSARAGELFF.